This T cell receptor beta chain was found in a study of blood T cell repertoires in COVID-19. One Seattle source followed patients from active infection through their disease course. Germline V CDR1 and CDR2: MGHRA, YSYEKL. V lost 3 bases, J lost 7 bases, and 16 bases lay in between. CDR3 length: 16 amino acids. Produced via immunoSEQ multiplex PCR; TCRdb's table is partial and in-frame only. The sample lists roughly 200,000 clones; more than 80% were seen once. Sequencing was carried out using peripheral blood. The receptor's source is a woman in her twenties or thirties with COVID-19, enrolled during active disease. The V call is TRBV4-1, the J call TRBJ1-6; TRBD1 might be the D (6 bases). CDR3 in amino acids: CASSQAGQIQNSPLHF. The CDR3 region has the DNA TGCGCCAGCAGCCAGGCAGGACAGATCCAAAATTCACCCCTCCACTTT.